This entry lists 27 T cell receptor beta chains sequenced from one sample in a study of blood T cell repertoires in COVID-19. Here immunoSEQ multiplex PCR was the method, and the copy in TCRdb shows in-frame clones only, minus some. The sample holds around 200,000 clones, over 75% seen once. The sequencing sample was made of peripheral blood. Receptors were obtained from a human donor in a cohort sampled during active COVID-19.

This rearrangement joins TRBV7-2 to TRBJ2-1; 9 nucleotides match TRBD2. CDR3 length: 17 residues. V shed 4 bases, J shed 4 bases, and the junction held 11 bases outside the gene matches. Germline V gives CDR1 SGHTA, CDR2 FQGNSA. The CDR3 DNA follows: TGTGCCAGCAGCTCATTAGGAAGACTAGCGGCATACAATGAGCAGTTCTTC. Protein product: CASSSLGRLAAYNEQFF.

The CDR3 loop reads CASGTDRTNEQFF. The CDR3 DNA reads TGTGCTAGTGGTACGGACAGAACCAATGAGCAGTTCTTC. The chain employs TRBV12-5 and TRBJ2-1, with a tentative D call TRBD1 (6 bases). The CDR3 is 13 amino acids. The V gene lost 5 bases and the J gene lost 6 bases, with 11 bases spanning the gap. Germline V gene lookup returns CDR1 LGHNT and CDR2 FRNRAP.

In this sample, this clone turned up a few times. The chain links TRBV10-3 to TRBJ2-1; 8 nucleotides match TRBD2. Germline V CDR1 and CDR2: ENHRY, SYGVKD. J was trimmed by 7 bases and V by 2 bases; bases with no gene match: 10. The CDR3 consists of 16 residues. The CDR3 protein is CAISERAGGQGNEQFF. In DNA, the CDR3 is TGTGCCATCAGTGAGAGGGCGGGAGGCCAAGGGAATGAGCAGTTCTTC.

CDR3 nucleotide sequence: TGTGCCAGCAGTGAACTAGGAAACGGGAACACTGAAGCTTTCTTT. It codes for CASSELGNGNTEAFF. The rearrangement joins TRBV25-1 to TRBJ1-1, with no clear D. Trimming took off 2 bases at V and 1 base at J, with 11 bases between the two ends. Per the germline V gene, CDR1 is MGHDK and CDR2 is SYGVNS. The CDR3 is 15 amino acids.

V usage is TRBV30 and J usage is TRBJ2-7, with D perhaps matching TRBD2 (6 bases). Looked up from germline, CDR1 is GTSNPN and CDR2 is SVGIG (reference sequence). Between the trimmed V and J ends, which lost 0 bases and 2 bases, there was a span of 8 bases. The CDR3 contains 13 residues. CDR3 sequence (DNA): TGTGCCTGGAGTGTGGCGGGACCCTACGAGCAGTACTTC. Encoded protein: CAWSVAGPYEQYF.

J is TRBJ2-7 and V is TRBV5-1; 11 bases line up with TRBD1. The CDR3 extends over 14 amino acids. Germline V gene sequence: CDR1 SGHRS, CDR2 YFSETQ. V lost 3 bases to trimming and J lost 4 bases; unmatched junction nucleotides: 3. The CDR3 spells CASSWTGGGYEQYF. CDR3 coding DNA: TGCGCCAGCAGCTGGACAGGGGGCGGGTACGAGCAGTACTTC.

The rearrangement links TRBV6-6 to TRBJ2-7, with 8 positions matching TRBD2. Germline loops: CDR1 MNHNY, CDR2 SVGAGI (reference sequence). CDR3 size: 14 residues. With 4 bases clipped from V and 6 bases from J, the junction kept 8 bases outside the gene matches. CDR3 coding DNA: TGTGCCAGCAGTTTACGGGAGGGCCAGGGCGAGCAGTACTTC. This sequence encodes CASSLREGQGEQYF.

The chain couples TRBV15 to TRBJ2-5; 7 nucleotides agree with TRBD2. The junction had 10 bases not matched to a gene; V was cut back by 0 bases and J by 3 bases. The CDR3 has 17 residues. CDR1 is LNHNV and CDR2 is YYDKDF in the germline V gene (reference sequence). The CDR3 sequence: CATSRDLLTSLKETQYF. DNA of the CDR3: TGTGCCACCAGCAGAGATCTTCTGACTAGCCTAAAAGAGACCCAGTACTTC.

The rearrangement joins TRBV27 to TRBJ1-1, with unresolved D. Germline assignment: CDR1 MNHEY and CDR2 SMNVEV (reference sequence). The V end was cut by 4 bases, the J end by 1 base, with 10 bases between. The CDR3 covers 14 residues. The CDR3 bases are TGTGCCAGCAGTTCCCGCCGAGAGAACACTGAAGCTTTCTTT. Its protein is CASSSRRENTEAFF.

The gene calls are TRBV19 and TRBJ1-3; D is unresolved. The CDR3 spans 16 residues. Germline V gene lookup returns CDR1 LNHDA and CDR2 SQIVND (reference sequence). The germline V and J ends were trimmed by 4 bases and 1 base, with 14 bases remaining between them. The CDR3 protein is CASSNPRAGSGNTIYF. CDR3 coding DNA: TGTGCCAGTAGTAACCCTCGGGCGGGATCTGGAAACACCATATATTTT. Full variable domain (missing parts from reference TRBV19 and TRBJ1-3): DGGITQSPKYLFRKEGQNVTLSCEQNLNHDAMYWYRQDPGQGLRLIYYSQIVNDFQKGDIAEGYSVSREKKESFPLTVTSAQKNPTAFYLCASSNPRAGSGNTIYFGEGSWLTVV.

This rearrangement joins TRBV4-3 to TRBJ2-7; 7 nucleotides match TRBD1. CDR3 size: 14 residues. Germline V gives CDR1 LGHNA, CDR2 YSLEER. Germline trimming cut 6 bases from V and 1 base from J; bases unmatched to any gene: 6. CDR3 DNA sequence: TGCGCCAGCAGTAGACAGGGAAATTCCTACGAGCAGTACTTC. As protein: CASSRQGNSYEQYF.

This clone occurred a few times. The rearrangement uses TRBV7-9 and TRBJ1-4; the match to TRBD1 covers 7 bases. V dropped 2 bases and J dropped 11; count of bases not matched to a gene: 8. CDR3 size: 14 residues. Germline-derived CDR1 and CDR2 are SEHNR and FQNEAQ (reference sequence). In DNA, the CDR3 is TGTGCCAGCAGCTTACAAACAGGGGTGCGGAAACTGTTTTTT. Its translation is CASSLQTGVRKLFF.

The gene calls are TRBV7-8 and TRBJ1-2; possible D gene TRBD1, 5 bases. The CDR3 sequence is 16 residues long. Trimming removed 1 base from V and 4 bases from J, with 16 bases in between. The V gene's germline CDR1 is SGHVS and CDR2 FQNEAQ. The CDR3 loop is CASSLGPREGGYGYTF. CDR3 coding DNA: TGTGCCAGCAGCTTAGGGCCCAGGGAGGGAGGCTATGGCTACACCTTC.

V gene TRBV27 combines with J gene TRBJ2-7; 8 bases are shared with TRBD2. The CDR3 extends over 13 amino acids. The V gene end was trimmed by 7 bases and the J gene end by 6 bases; junction bases not matched to a gene: 8. The germline gives CDR1 MNHEY, CDR2 SMNVEV (reference sequence). This CDR3 reads CASKRGGSSEQYF. DNA of the CDR3: TGTGCCAGCAAACGGGGGGGATCAAGCGAGCAGTACTTC.

The V gene is TRBV10-3, the J gene TRBJ1-5; 7 nucleotides line up with TRBD1. The CDR3 has 16 amino acids. The V segment lost 0 bases and the J segment 4 bases; nucleotides outside the gene matches: 6. Germline assignment: CDR1 ENHRY and CDR2 SYGVKD. In DNA, the CDR3 is TGTGCCATCAGTGAGTCAGGGGCAGGGGGGAATCAGCCCCAGCATTTT. This translates into CAISESGAGGNQPQHF.

The V call is TRBV19, the J call TRBJ1-1, with 7 bases that match TRBD1. J was trimmed by 0 bases and V by 5 bases; bases with no gene match: 3. CDR3 length: 14 amino acids. The germline V gene has CDR1 LNHDA and CDR2 SQIVND (reference sequence). CDR3 loop: CASSADRMNTEAFF. DNA of the CDR3: TGTGCCAGTAGTGCGGACAGGATGAACACTGAAGCTTTCTTT. Full variable domain (remainder filled in from reference TRBV19 and TRBJ1-1): DGGITQSPKYLFRKEGQNVTLSCEQNLNHDAMYWYRQDPGQGLRLIYYSQIVNDFQKGDIAEGYSVSREKKESFPLTVTSAQKNPTAFYLCASSADRMNTEAFFGQGTRLTVV.

The V call is TRBV27, the J call TRBJ2-1; 7 nucleotides agree with TRBD2. The germline V gene encodes CDR1 MNHEY and CDR2 SMNVEV (reference sequence). V shed 2 bases and J 2 bases; nucleotides not matched to a gene: 0. The CDR3 extends over 14 amino acids. The CDR3 loop is CASSLAGAYNEQFF. CDR3 DNA: TGTGCCAGCAGTTTAGCGGGGGCCTACAATGAGCAGTTCTTC.

The chain uses TRBV27 and TRBJ2-7; 11 bases are a match to TRBD2. The V and J ends lost 5 bases and 4 bases, in that order; junction bases with no gene match: 7. From germline, CDR1 is MNHEY and CDR2 SMNVEV (reference sequence). The CDR3 has 15 residues. The CDR3 spells CASSPLSGRAYEQYF. The DNA of the CDR3 is TGTGCCAGCAGTCCGCTTAGCGGGAGGGCGTACGAGCAGTACTTC.

This chain connects TRBV5-4 to TRBJ2-5, with 9 nucleotides matching TRBD2. The CDR3 consists of 14 residues. Trimming cost V 2 bases and J 4 bases; bases outside gene matches: 3. The germline gives CDR1 SGHNT, CDR2 YYREEE (reference sequence). The CDR3 DNA is TGTGCCAGCAGCTTTACTAGCGGGCGAGAGACCCAGTACTTC. Amino acid sequence: CASSFTSGRETQYF.

V gene TRBV19 combines with J gene TRBJ2-1; 11 bases fit TRBD2. The germline V gene encodes CDR1 LNHDA and CDR2 SQIVND (reference sequence). J gave up 7 bases and V 7 bases, and 6 bases lay outside the gene matches. CDR3 size: 14 residues. CDR3 in amino acids: CASKIAGGPNEQFF. The CDR3 DNA reads as TGTGCCAGTAAGATAGCGGGAGGGCCAAATGAGCAGTTCTTC.

V is TRBV4-1 and J is TRBJ1-5; 10 bases line up with TRBD1. Germline V CDR1 and CDR2: MGHRA, YSYEKL. CDR3 length equals 15 residues. V was clipped by 4 bases and J by 7 bases; unmatched bases: 7. CDR3 coding DNA: TGCGCCAGCAGCCCCGGGACAGGGGTAAGCCAGCCCCAGCATTTT. It encodes CASSPGTGVSQPQHF.

This clone was recorded once. The V and J genes are TRBV18 and TRBJ2-7; 7 nucleotides agree with TRBD1. CDR1 and CDR2 (germline): KGHSH, LQKENI. Losses at the gene ends were 5 bases for V and 0 bases for J; bases not matched to a gene: 4. The CDR3 has 14 residues. The CDR3 DNA reads as TGTGCCAGCTCAGCACGGGACAGCTCCTACGAGCAGTACTTC. Protein sequence: CASSARDSSYEQYF.

The rearrangement uses TRBV6-1 and TRBJ1-5; no definite D call. Trimming removed 2 bases at V and 0 bases at J, with 14 bases between. Germline-derived CDR1 and CDR2 are MNHNS and SASEGT. This CDR3 spans 17 amino acids. The CDR3 loop is CASSETQSPYSNQPQHF. CDR3 nucleotides: TGTGCCAGCAGTGAAACACAGAGTCCATATAGCAATCAGCCCCAGCATTTT.

This sequence joins TRBV6-9 and TRBJ1-1, with a weak D call TRBD1 (6 bases). CDR1 is MNHGY, CDR2 SVAAGI, per germline. Trimming pared 8 bases from V and 4 bases from J, leaving 23 bases between. The CDR3 spans 16 residues. Here the CDR3 reads CASPGGGRVEGTEAFF. DNA of the CDR3: TGTGCCAGCCCTGGGGGGGGCAGAGTTGAGGGCACTGAAGCTTTCTTT.

V gene TRBV28 combines with J gene TRBJ1-1; TRBD1 aligns across 7 bases. This CDR3 comprises 13 residues. V trimming: 2 bases; J trimming: 8 bases; junction bases outside the gene matches: 5. Looked up from germline, CDR1 is MDHEN and CDR2 is SYDVKM. DNA of the CDR3: TGTGCCAGCAGTTTACAGGAAGGGGGCGAAGCTTTCTTT. Its protein is CASSLQEGGEAFF.

This clone came up once. V usage is TRBV7-2 and J usage is TRBJ2-7; tentative D call: TRBD2 (6 bases). CDR3 length: 14 amino acids. Trimming removed 1 base at V and 2 bases at J, with 9 bases between. In germline, CDR1 is SGHTA, CDR2 FQGNSA. The CDR3 DNA sequence: TGTGCCAGCAGCTTAGAAGCGGGCCCCTACGAGCAGTACTTC. It translates to CASSLEAGPYEQYF.

This rearrangement joins TRBV3-1 (or the pseudogene TRBV3-2) to TRBJ2-7, with 8 bases fitting TRBD2. CDR1 is LGHDT, CDR2 YNNKEL, per germline (reference sequence). The CDR3 sequence is 16 residues long. V lost 5 bases and J lost 0; bases outside the gene matches: 9. In nucleotides, the CDR3 is TGTGCCAGCAGCACGCGGGAGGCTAGCGGCTCCTACGAGCAGTACTTC. It encodes CASSTREASGSYEQYF.